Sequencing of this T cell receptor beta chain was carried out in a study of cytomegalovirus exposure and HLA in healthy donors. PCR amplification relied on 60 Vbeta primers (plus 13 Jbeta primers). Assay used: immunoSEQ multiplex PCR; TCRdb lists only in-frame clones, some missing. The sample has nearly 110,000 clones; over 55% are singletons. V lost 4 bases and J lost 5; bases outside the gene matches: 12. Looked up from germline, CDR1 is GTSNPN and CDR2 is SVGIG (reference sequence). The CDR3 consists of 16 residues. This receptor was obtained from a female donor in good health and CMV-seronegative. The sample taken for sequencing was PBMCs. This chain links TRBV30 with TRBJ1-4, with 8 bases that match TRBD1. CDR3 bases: TGTGCCTGGAAGGCAGGGGGCTTTGGAGTGAATGAAAAACTGTTTTTT. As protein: CAWKAGGFGVNEKLFF.